This T cell receptor (beta chain) was sequenced during a study of blood T cell repertoires in COVID-19. Study as a whole: Italy, Spain and the United States were the sources of the convalescent and acute COVID-19 samples. From T cells, B-cell-depleted T cells, or PBMCs came the material, which was cDNA or gDNA.

Participants had their cohort set by participant-reported clinical history. Per the original methods: Reference gene primer amplification in the assay estimated nucleated cell counts. The table came from immunoSEQ multiplex PCR; TCRdb's copy has only in-frame clones and leaves some out. V and J calls and clone size follow that table, whereas D and trimming were derived from the DNA. The table has about 230,000 clones, about 87% seen once. Trimming stripped 6 bases from V and 4 bases from J, with 12 bases between. The CDR3 has 14 residues. Germline V gives CDR1 LNHDA, CDR2 SQIVND (reference sequence). The sequence derives from a woman aged 40 to 49 with acute COVID-19. The chain is built from TRBV19 and TRBJ2-2; possible D gene TRBD1, 6 bases. The source material was PBMCs or T cells enriched from blood (not recorded which). The DNA for the CDR3 is TGTGCCAGTAGCATACAGGGTTCCACCGGGGAGCTGTTTTTT. Translating it yields CASSIQGSTGELFF.